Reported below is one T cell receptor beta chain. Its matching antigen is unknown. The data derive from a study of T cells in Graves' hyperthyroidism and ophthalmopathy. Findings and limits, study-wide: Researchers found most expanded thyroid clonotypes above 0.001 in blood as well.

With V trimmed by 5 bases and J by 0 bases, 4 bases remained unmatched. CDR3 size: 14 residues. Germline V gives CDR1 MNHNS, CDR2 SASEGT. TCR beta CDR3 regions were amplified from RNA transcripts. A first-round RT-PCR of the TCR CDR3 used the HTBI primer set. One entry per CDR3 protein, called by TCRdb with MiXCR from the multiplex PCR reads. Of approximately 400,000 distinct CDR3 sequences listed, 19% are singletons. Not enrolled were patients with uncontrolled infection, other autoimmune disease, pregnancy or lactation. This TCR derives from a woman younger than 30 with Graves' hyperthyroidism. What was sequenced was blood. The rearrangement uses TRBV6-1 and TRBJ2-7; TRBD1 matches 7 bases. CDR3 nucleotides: TGTGCCAGCAGTATGGACAGGAGCTCCTACGAGCAGTACTTC. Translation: CASSMDRSSYEQYF.